These 27 T cell receptor beta chains share one sample of origin, sequenced in a study of blood T cell repertoires in COVID-19. The repertoire was sequenced with immunoSEQ multiplex PCR; TCRdb's copy has only in-frame clones and lacks some. Of 25,000 to 30,000 clones listed, under 85% are singletons. Specimen: peripheral blood. Source of these receptors: a man aged 65 to 79 with acute or convalescent COVID-19.

The chain combines TRBV3-1 (or the pseudogene TRBV3-2) with TRBJ2-7; TRBD2 might be the D (9 bases). The germline CDR1 and CDR2 sequences are LGHDT and YNNKEL (reference sequence). V was shortened by 7 bases and J by 5 bases, with 21 bases between the two germline ends. There are 15 residues in the CDR3. The CDR3 DNA reads as TGTGCCAGCAATGACAGGGGACTAGCCCGAGACGAGCAGTACTTC. Translated: CASNDRGLARDEQYF.

This chain connects TRBV5-1 to TRBJ2-7, with D perhaps TRBD1 (6 bases). Trimming pared 7 bases from V and 2 bases from J, leaving 13 bases between. The CDR3 covers 13 residues. The germline gives CDR1 SGHRS, CDR2 YFSETQ. The CDR3 coding sequence is TGCGCCAGCGGCCGGGACACAACCTACGAGCAGTACTTC. This sequence encodes CASGRDTTYEQYF.

This chain joins TRBV14 and TRBJ2-1, with 8 bases aligning to TRBD2. The germline gives CDR1 SGHDN, CDR2 FVKESK. V lost 4 bases to trimming and J lost 0 bases; unmatched junction nucleotides: 11. The CDR3 totals 18 residues. The CDR3 DNA reads as TGTGCCAGCAGCCCAAGGAGCGGGAGCTTAGGCTCCTACAATGAGCAGTTCTTC. Translation: CASSPRSGSLGSYNEQFF.

The chain carries TRBV6-5 and TRBJ1-1, with D possibly matching TRBD1 (5 bases). The ends were cut back, 6 bases at V and 8 bases at J, with 22 bases in the middle. The germline V gene has CDR1 MNHEY and CDR2 SVGAGI. The CDR3 has 15 residues. CDR3 region: CASSPPTADGGEAFF. In DNA, the CDR3 is TGTGCCAGCAGCCCACCCACAGCGGACGGGGGGGAAGCTTTCTTT.

The chain uses TRBV6-2 or TRBV6-3 and TRBJ1-2, with TRBD1 matching over 9 bases. The CDR3 contains 18 residues. Trimming removed 4 bases from V and 4 bases from J; junction bases left unmatched: 16. Germline V lookup: CDR1 MNHEY, CDR2 SVGEGT. The CDR3 DNA sequence: TGTGCCAGCAGTTCCATCCCTACAACAGGGGGCGCTGGCTATGGCTACACCTTC. As protein: CASSSIPTTGGAGYGYTF.

This clone was seen only a few times. The CDR3 nucleotides read TGCGCCAGCAGCTTGGTTCGGACTAGCGCCTACGAGCAGTACTTC. This sequence encodes CASSLVRTSAYEQYF. The chain has TRBV5-1 and TRBJ2-7; 9 bases align to TRBD2. The CDR3 runs 15 residues. V gave up 0 bases and J gave up 2 bases; unmatched junction bases: 3. Germline V gives CDR1 SGHRS, CDR2 YFSETQ.

V is TRBV12-3 or TRBV12-4 and J is TRBJ2-2; D gene unclear. With 6 bases removed from V and 4 bases from J, the gap between germline ends came to 6 bases. There are 12 residues in the CDR3. DNA of the CDR3: TGTGCCAGCAGGCGACTCACCGGGGAGCTGTTTTTT. Protein sequence: CASRRLTGELFF.

This clone was detected once. The chain combines TRBV7-9 with TRBJ2-6; a weak D match, TRBD2 (5 bases). With 5 bases removed from V and 6 bases from J, the gap between germline ends came to 23 bases. This CDR3 is 18 amino acids long. CDR1 is SEHNR, CDR2 FQNEAQ, per germline (reference sequence). CDR3 sequence reads: CASSHLGPSQDSANVLTF. Here the CDR3 DNA reads TGTGCCAGCAGCCACCTTGGACCCAGTCAGGACTCGGCCAACGTCCTGACTTTC.

CDR3 nucleotides: TGCGCCAGCAGCTTGGATCTAGGTAAGAACACTGAAGCTTTCTTT. As protein: CASSLDLGKNTEAFF. The rearrangement links TRBV5-1 to TRBJ1-1; D gene ambiguous. This CDR3 contains 15 residues. V was cut by 0 bases and J by 1 base, with 10 bases left in between. Germline V lookup: CDR1 SGHRS, CDR2 YFSETQ.

This clone is a singleton in its sample. J is TRBJ1-4 and V is TRBV6-5, with D possibly being TRBD1 (6 bases). The V end was cut by 11 bases, the J end by 5 bases, with 15 bases between. From germline, CDR1 is MNHEY and CDR2 SVGAGI. CDR3 size: 13 residues. DNA for the CDR3: TGTGCCGGTGCATGGGACATAAATGAAAAACTGTTTTTT. It yields the protein CAGAWDINEKLFF.

The J gene is TRBJ1-6, the V gene TRBV24-1; D is ambiguous. The CDR3 length is 14 residues. Germline assignment: CDR1 KGHDR and CDR2 SFDVKD. Trimming stripped 9 bases from V and 6 bases from J, with 14 bases between. CDR3 sequence reads: CATSREEGNSPLHF. In DNA form, the CDR3 reads TGTGCCACCTCAAGGGAGGAAGGTAATTCACCCCTCCACTTT.

The V call is TRBV29-1, the J call TRBJ1-5; weak D call: TRBD1 (5 bases). This CDR3 comprises 10 residues. V was pared by 6 bases and J by 6 bases, with 6 bases between. Germline loops: CDR1 SQVTM, CDR2 ANQGSEA. The CDR3 region has the DNA TGCAGCGTGGGGGGTCAGCCCCAGCATTTT. The encoded protein is CSVGGQPQHF.

This clone has more than one count but fewer than ten. V gene TRBV6-1 combines with J gene TRBJ1-2; 7 nucleotides match TRBD1. Germline V gene sequence: CDR1 MNHNS, CDR2 SASEGT. The trim removed 3 bases at V and 4 bases at J, leaving 11 bases unmatched. This CDR3 is built from 16 residues. CDR3 DNA: TGTGCCAGCAGTGACTTCACCGGGACAGCCTCCTATGGCTACACCTTC. It yields the protein CASSDFTGTASYGYTF.

The chain recombines TRBV28 with TRBJ1-6, with a weak D call TRBD1 (5 bases). The CDR3 sequence is 14 residues long. V lost 5 bases, J lost 10 bases, and 15 bases lay in between. Germline values: CDR1 MDHEN, CDR2 SYDVKM. The CDR3 spells CASSTQGRGSPLHF. The CDR3 DNA is TGTGCCAGCAGTACGCAGGGACGGGGGTCACCCCTCCACTTT.

The sample holds a few counts of this clone. J is TRBJ1-1 and V is TRBV12-3 or TRBV12-4; no clear D. Trimming shortened V by 2 bases and J by 4 bases, and 8 bases separated the two germline ends. The CDR3 loop spans 13 amino acids. The CDR3: CASSLMASTEAFF. The DNA for the CDR3 is TGTGCCAGCAGTTTAATGGCTTCCACTGAAGCTTTCTTT.

Only a few counts were recorded for this clone. This chain connects TRBV4-3 to TRBJ1-1; 7 positions agree with TRBD1. The CDR3 consists of 14 residues. Germline CDR1 LGHNA, CDR2 YSLEER. Trimming took 4 bases from V and 1 from J; bases not matched to a gene: 3. CDR3 loop: CASSRQGGNTEAFF. CDR3 DNA: TGCGCCAGCAGCCGTCAGGGGGGGAACACTGAAGCTTTCTTT.

The V gene is TRBV12-3 or TRBV12-4, the J gene TRBJ1-5; D gene ambiguous. This CDR3 is 12 amino acids long. Trimming removed 5 bases at V and 9 bases at J, with 11 bases between. The CDR3 reads CASSVSTGPQHF. The CDR3, as DNA: TGTGCCAGCAGTGTCTCGACTGGGCCCCAGCATTTT.

The rearrangement uses TRBV7-2 and TRBJ2-7; TRBD1 is a possible D gene (5 bases). Trimming stripped 0 bases from V and 3 bases from J, with 12 bases between. Germline V gene sequence: CDR1 SGHTA, CDR2 FQGNSA. This CDR3 has 15 amino acids. The DNA for the CDR3 is TGTGCCAGCAGCTTAGCAGGGGATGGGGTCTACGAGCAGTACTTC. It translates to CASSLAGDGVYEQYF.

The gene calls are TRBV11-2 and TRBJ1-1, with 7 bases fitting TRBD1. CDR3 size: 14 residues. Germline values: CDR1 SGHAT, CDR2 FQNNGV. V lost 7 bases, J lost 2 bases, and 7 bases stayed unmatched. CDR3 coding DNA: TGTGCCAGCACCGGAACAGGGGCAAACACTGAAGCTTTCTTT. This translates into CASTGTGANTEAFF.

The chain has TRBV24-1 and TRBJ2-5; 8 bases are a match to TRBD2. The CDR3 consists of 14 residues. Per the germline V gene, CDR1 is KGHDR and CDR2 is SFDVKD. V gave up 3 bases and J gave up 5 bases; unmatched junction bases: 4. The CDR3 DNA sequence: TGTGCCACCAGTGATCGGGGGGGCGGCGAGACCCAGTACTTC. As protein: CATSDRGGGETQYF.

The gene calls are TRBV9 and TRBJ2-1; the D gene is possibly TRBD1 (6 bases). V lost 1 base, J lost 2 bases, and 13 bases lay in between. From germline, CDR1 is SGDLS and CDR2 YYNGEE. The CDR3 spans 16 residues. The CDR3 DNA reads TGTGCCAGCAGCGTATGGCTAGGGGACACCTACAATGAGCAGTTCTTC. This codes for CASSVWLGDTYNEQFF.

The rearrangement links TRBV7-3 to TRBJ1-1, with D uncertain. This CDR3 is 15 amino acids long. V was pared by 5 bases and J by 0 bases, with 13 bases between. Germline V CDR1 and CDR2: SGHTA, FQGTGA. The CDR3, as DNA: TGTGCCAGCAGCCTCTCGGGGAGGTTGAACACTGAAGCTTTCTTT. Translating it yields CASSLSGRLNTEAFF.

This chain uses TRBV27 with TRBJ2-5; TRBD2 matches at 9 bases. The CDR3 spans 15 residues. CDR1 MNHEY and CDR2 SMNVEV come from the germline V gene (reference sequence). Trimming cost V 3 bases and J 7 bases; bases outside gene matches: 9. The CDR3 here is CASSLLAGERGTQYF. The DNA for the CDR3 is TGTGCCAGCAGTTTGTTAGCGGGGGAGCGAGGGACCCAGTACTTC.

The chain combines TRBV19 with TRBJ2-7; the D is unclear. The CDR3 spans 13 residues. With 5 bases removed from V and 3 bases from J, the gap between germline ends came to 11 bases. The germline gives CDR1 LNHDA, CDR2 SQIVND (reference sequence). DNA of the CDR3: TGTGCCAGTAGTCCTCGGAGATACTACGAGCAGTACTTC. It specifies CASSPRRYYEQYF.

The V call is TRBV10-3, the J call TRBJ2-7; weak D call: TRBD2 (5 bases). Trimming took 4 bases from V and 7 from J, leaving 17 bases between them. Germline V CDR1 and CDR2: ENHRY, SYGVKD. This CDR3 comprises 14 residues. The CDR3 spells CAISVEGGLWEQYF. The DNA of the CDR3 is TGTGCCATCAGTGTCGAGGGCGGACTCTGGGAGCAGTACTTC.

The chain links TRBV3-1 (or the pseudogene TRBV3-2) to TRBJ2-2, with 9 nucleotides matching TRBD1. The CDR3 is 18 amino acids. The germline V gene encodes CDR1 LGHDT and CDR2 YNNKEL (reference sequence). V lost 6 bases to trimming and J lost 4 bases; unmatched junction nucleotides: 15. The CDR3 DNA is TGTGCCAGCAGGAATCCCCGGGACAGGGAGTATAGCACCGGGGAGCTGTTTTTT. It is translated as CASRNPRDREYSTGELFF.

This clone has only one observation. The rearrangement links TRBV7-3 to TRBJ2-3; D remains unclear. With 2 bases removed from V and 0 bases from J, the gap between germline ends came to 9 bases. Germline CDR1 and CDR2: SGHTA and FQGTGA. The CDR3 spans 15 residues. The DNA for the CDR3 is TGTGCCAGCAGCTTAGGAGATTCTAGCACAGATACGCAGTATTTT. It codes for CASSLGDSSTDTQYF.